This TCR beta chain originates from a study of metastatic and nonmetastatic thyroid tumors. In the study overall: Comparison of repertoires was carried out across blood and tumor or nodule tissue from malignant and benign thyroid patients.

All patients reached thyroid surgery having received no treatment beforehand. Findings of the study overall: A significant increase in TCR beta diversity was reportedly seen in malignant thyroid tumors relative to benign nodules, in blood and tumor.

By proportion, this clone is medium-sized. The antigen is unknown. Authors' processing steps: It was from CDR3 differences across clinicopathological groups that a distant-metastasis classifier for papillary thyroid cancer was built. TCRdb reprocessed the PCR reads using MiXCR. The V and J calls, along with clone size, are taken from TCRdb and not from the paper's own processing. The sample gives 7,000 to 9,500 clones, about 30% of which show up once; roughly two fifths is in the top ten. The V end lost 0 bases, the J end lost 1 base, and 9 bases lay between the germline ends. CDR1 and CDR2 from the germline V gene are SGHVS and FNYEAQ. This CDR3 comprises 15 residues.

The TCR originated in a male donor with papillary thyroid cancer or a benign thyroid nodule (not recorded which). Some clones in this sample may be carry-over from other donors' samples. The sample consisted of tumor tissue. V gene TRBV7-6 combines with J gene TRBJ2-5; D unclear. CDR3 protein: CASSLAGPFQETQYF. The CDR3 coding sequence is TGTGCCAGCAGCTTAGCAGGTCCTTTCCAAGAGACCCAGTACTTC.